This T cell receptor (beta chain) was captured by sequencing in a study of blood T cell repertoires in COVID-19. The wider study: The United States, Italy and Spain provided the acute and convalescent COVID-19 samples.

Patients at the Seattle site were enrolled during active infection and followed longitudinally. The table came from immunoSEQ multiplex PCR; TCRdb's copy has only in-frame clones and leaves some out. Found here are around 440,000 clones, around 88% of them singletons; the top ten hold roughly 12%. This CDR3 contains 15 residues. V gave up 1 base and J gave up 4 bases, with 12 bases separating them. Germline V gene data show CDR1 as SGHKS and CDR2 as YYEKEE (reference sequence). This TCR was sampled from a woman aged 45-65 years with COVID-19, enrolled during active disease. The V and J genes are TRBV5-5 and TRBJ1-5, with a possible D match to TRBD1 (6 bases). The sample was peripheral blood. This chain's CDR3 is CASSLTGIVNQPQHF. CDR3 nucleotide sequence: TGTGCCAGCAGCTTGACAGGGATTGTTAATCAGCCCCAGCATTTT.